This is a list of T cell receptor beta chains from one sample in a study of T cells in localized non-small cell lung cancer. Sequenced by immunoSEQ multiplex PCR; TCRdb stores in-frame clones only, minus some. The sample holds 20,000 to 25,000 clones; about 87% are singletons and the top ten take about 12%. The specimen was PBMCs, collected before any cancer treatment. The receptors were gathered from a man between 40 and 70 years old with stage II squamous cell lung carcinoma. The CDR3 runs from the conserved cysteine through the conserved F or W.

TRBV5-5	TRBJ2-7	CASSRPGGESYEQYF
TRBV19	TRBJ1-2	CASSIGLLDDYGYTF
TRBV10-2	TRBJ1-5	CASSESSNPQHF
TRBV18	TRBJ2-7	CASSAFSGGSSYEQYF
TRBV9	TRBJ2-3	CASSGGRGRWADTQYF
TRBV11-1	TRBJ2-1	CASSSSSGVSYNEQFF
TRBV27	TRBJ2-1	CASSSLAGGREQFF
TRBV19	TRBJ2-7	CASSFAGQIGYEQYF
TRBV25-1	TRBJ2-7	CASSGTHYEQYF
TRBV4-3	TRBJ2-3	CASSQQRTSTDTQYF
TRBV18	TRBJ1-5	CASSPPAGAGLQHF
TRBV5-1	TRBJ2-5	CASSTLAGLRQETQYF
TRBV25-1	TRBJ2-1	CASSGSPRDNEQFF
TRBV27	TRBJ2-7	CASSMTGDNEQYF
TRBV1	TRBJ1-2	CTSSQGNRIHGYTF
TRBV25-1	TRBJ2-6	CASQSPPSHFSGANVLTF
TRBV10-3	TRBJ1-2	CAISDPGYGYTF
TRBV7-9	TRBJ2-2	CASSPRNTGELFF
TRBV7-2	TRBJ1-2	CASSLALDGYTF
TRBV2	TRBJ1-5	CASRPWGQYQPQHF
TRBV7-8	TRBJ1-1	CASSLGKVNTEAFF
TRBV11-2	TRBJ2-3	CASSAGYPRGTDTQYF
TRBV27	TRBJ2-3	CASTELVGLRGDTQYF
TRBV19	TRBJ1-5	CASSREVPSNQPQHF
TRBV6-1	TRBJ2-5	CASRRRLEETQYF
TRBV30	TRBJ1-1	CASLGQKNTEAFF
TRBV30	TRBJ2-1	CAWRPRFNEQFF
TRBV6-5	TRBJ1-5	CASGQGDQPQHF
TRBV4-2	TRBJ2-1	CASSQAPPGTLSYNEQFF
TRBV19	TRBJ1-1	CASSDSWNTEAFF
TRBV10-2	TRBJ1-4	CASRDSGTGREKLFF
TRBV10-3	TRBJ1-1	CAIRGRDVSEAFF
TRBV29-1	TRBJ2-7	CSVTPGYSYEQYF
TRBV11-2	TRBJ2-3	CASSFTSGRAGDTQYF
TRBV2	TRBJ1-6	CASRDRSGSYNSPLHF
TRBV7-3	TRBJ1-6	CASSFQGNNSPLHF
TRBV5-4	TRBJ2-4	CASSNRQEVIQYF
TRBV11-2	TRBJ2-2	CASSLSVRDRAGELFF
TRBV5-1	TRBJ2-3	CASSLGSDTQYF
TRBV5-5	TRBJ1-3	CASSLGWGSGNTIYF
TRBV11-3	TRBJ2-2	CASSPRDSFGTGELFF
TRBV5-6	TRBJ2-7	CASSSGGPSYEQYF
TRBV20-1	TRBJ1-1	CSAPRTTEAFF
TRBV21-1	TRBJ1-1	CASSKYPSGLMGTEAFF
TRBV6-5	TRBJ2-7	CASSPQGGSSYEQYF
TRBV19	TRBJ1-3	CASRNGGSGNTIYF
TRBV28	TRBJ2-1	CASSNPGAFLAGIEQFF